Each of the 29 T cell receptor beta chains below was sequenced from the same sample in a study of a mutant IDH1 vaccine in newly diagnosed glioma. No antigen has been assigned to these receptors. Only in-frame clones appear in the TCRdb table, and some are missing; sequencing was by immunoSEQ multiplex PCR. The sample includes about 54,000 clones, about 81% seen only once; the top ten take roughly 3.5%. Time point in this sample: week 5, during vaccination. Each vaccine dose was 300 ug of mutant IDH1 20-mer peptide, with topical imiquimod. Sequencing used PBMCs, obtained from a glioma patient whose treatment included an IDH1 peptide vaccine. The receptor source for this set is a man younger than 45 with glioma.

About this clone: An end of the junction differs from the germline gene, which may be a read error. The gene calls are TRBV18 and TRBJ2-3; D is uncertain. Germline V gene data show CDR1 as KGHSH and CDR2 as LQKENI. CDR3 length: 14 amino acids. CDR3 sequence: CASSPLGAPDTQYF. In DNA, the CDR3 is TGTGCCAGCTCGCCACTGGGTGCCCCAGATACGCAGTATTTT.

The chain joins TRBV6-6 to TRBJ2-5; no definite D call. Trimming stripped 6 bases from V and 1 base from J, with 3 bases between. Germline assignment: CDR1 MNHNY and CDR2 SVGAGI (reference sequence). The length of the CDR3 is 11 residues. CDR3: CASSFQETQYF. In DNA, the CDR3 is TGTGCCAGCAGCTTCCAAGAGACCCAGTACTTC.

The chain is built from TRBV30 and TRBJ2-5, with D perhaps TRBD1 or TRBD2 (6 bases each). The better agreement between TRBJ2-7 and the DNA end casts doubt on the J call. Per the germline V gene, CDR1 is GTSNPN and CDR2 is SVGIG (reference sequence). This CDR3 contains 14 residues. CDR3 bases: TGTGCCTGGACCGGGGGCGGCAGGGCGAGCGAGCAGTACTTC. It specifies CAWTGGGRASEQYF.

This clone was counted only a few times. The rearrangement joins TRBV30 to TRBJ1-2; TRBD1 is a possible D gene (5 bases). Trimming pared 5 bases from V and 3 bases from J, leaving 16 bases between. In germline, CDR1 is GTSNPN, CDR2 SVGIG (reference sequence). The CDR3 sequence is 14 residues long. The CDR3 coding sequence is TGTGCCTGGGATTCAGGGTTTAGTGACTATGGCTACACCTTC. It translates to CAWDSGFSDYGYTF. Using reference TRBV30 and TRBJ1-2 for the parts outside the CDR3, the full variable domain is SQTIHQWPATLVQPVGSPLSLECTVEGTSNPNLYWYRQAAGRGLQLLFYSVGIGQISSEVPQNLSASRPQDRQFILSSKKLLLSDSGFYLCAWDSGFSDYGYTFGSGTRLTVV.

Details on this clone: One junction end disagrees with the germline gene, perhaps due to a read error. This sample also contains other DNA sequences that code for the same CDR3. The chain links TRBV10-1 to TRBJ1-1, with D perhaps TRBD1 (5 bases). CDR1 is WNHNN and CDR2 is SYGVQD in the germline V gene (reference sequence). The CDR3 has 14 residues. In DNA form, the CDR3 reads TGCGCTAGCAGTGTCCCAGGGTCAAACACTGAAGCTTTCTTT. It is translated as CASSVPGSNTEAFF.

J is TRBJ2-5 and V is TRBV19; D unclear. The CDR3 contains 12 residues. The V end was cut by 3 bases, the J end by 7 bases, with 9 bases between. Germline CDR1 LNHDA, CDR2 SQIVND (reference sequence). The CDR3 loop is CASSIPSMTQYF. For the CDR3, the DNA is TGTGCCAGTAGTATCCCCTCAATGACCCAGTACTTC.

CDR3 sequence reads: CASSSGTGSLAKNIQYF. The CDR3 DNA follows: TGTGCCAGCAGCTCCGGGACAGGCTCACTAGCCAAAAACATTCAGTACTTC. This rearrangement joins TRBV11-2 to TRBJ2-4; 8 nucleotides align to TRBD1. The CDR3 is 17 residues long. Per germline, CDR1 SGHAT and CDR2 FQNNGV. V dropped 4 bases and J dropped 0; count of bases not matched to a gene: 8.

The table lists this clone with a count of one. The CDR3 nucleotides are TGCGCCAGCAGCCACAGGGTAAGCAATCAGCCCCAGCATTTT. Translated: CASSHRVSNQPQHF. V gene TRBV4-1 combines with J gene TRBJ1-5; D is possibly TRBD1 (5 bases). V was clipped by 3 bases and J by 1 base, with 7 bases between them. This CDR3 region has 14 residues. The germline V gene has CDR1 MGHRA and CDR2 YSYEKL.

This chain connects TRBV13 to TRBJ1-1; D call uncertain. The CDR3 has 14 amino acids. Germline V gene sequence: CDR1 PRHDT, CDR2 FYEKMQ (reference sequence). V gave up 3 bases and J gave up 0 bases, with 8 bases separating them. The CDR3 DNA sequence: TGTGCCAGCAGCTTGACCGGGGTGAACACTGAAGCTTTCTTT. Its protein is CASSLTGVNTEAFF.

The chain combines TRBV5-1 with TRBJ2-3; 14 positions agree with TRBD2. Germline V CDR1 and CDR2: SGHRS, YFSETQ. Trimming took 5 bases from V and 6 from J; bases not matched to a gene: 14. The CDR3 extends over 18 amino acids. The CDR3 reads CASSRTSGGRVPSDTQYF. CDR3 sequence (DNA): TGCGCCAGCAGTAGGACTAGCGGGGGGCGGGTTCCCTCTGATACGCAGTATTTT.

J is TRBJ2-7 and V is TRBV28; D not resolved. The CDR3 extends over 14 amino acids. Germline V gene sequence: CDR1 MDHEN, CDR2 SYDVKM. V lost 2 bases and J lost 3, with 11 bases in between. The CDR3: CASSLRGSLYEQYF. The CDR3 bases are TGTGCCAGCAGTTTAAGAGGCAGCCTCTACGAGCAGTACTTC.

The chain links TRBV28 to TRBJ1-3; D is ambiguous. The CDR3 length is 15 residues. Per germline, CDR1 MDHEN and CDR2 SYDVKM. The V and J ends lost 2 bases and 3 bases respectively, with 11 bases between them. The CDR3 nucleotides are TGTGCCAGCAGTTTAGCCCGGGTAAATGGAAACACCATATATTTT. Translated, it gives CASSLARVNGNTIYF.

The CDR3 DNA follows: TGTGCCAGTAATAAAGGACAGGGTAATGGCTACACCTTC. Amino acids: CASNKGQGNGYTF. V and J are TRBV19 and TRBJ1-2, with 8 bases identical to TRBD1. V shed 7 bases and J 6 bases; nucleotides not matched to a gene: 7. This CDR3 spans 13 amino acids. Germline V gene data show CDR1 as LNHDA and CDR2 as SQIVND (reference sequence).

This chain links TRBV14 with TRBJ2-4; TRBD1 agrees at 7 bases. The CDR3 runs to 16 residues. The germline V gene has CDR1 SGHDN and CDR2 FVKESK. V gave up 4 bases and J gave up 3 bases; unmatched junction bases: 9. The CDR3 bases are TGTGCCAGCAGCCGAGACAGGGAATCGGGCAAAAACATTCAGTACTTC. It is translated as CASSRDRESGKNIQYF.

This clone was counted a few times. The rearrangement joins TRBV7-8 to TRBJ1-6; the match to TRBD1 covers 7 bases. CDR3 length: 13 residues. Germline loops: CDR1 SGHVS, CDR2 FQNEAQ. The V and J ends lost 4 bases and 14 bases, in that order; junction bases with no gene match: 8. This chain's CDR3 is CASSSNTGESLHF. The CDR3, as DNA: TGTGCCAGCAGCTCAAATACAGGGGAATCCCTCCACTTT.

This clone turned up a few times. This chain joins TRBV11-2 and TRBJ1-4; no clear D gene. CDR3 length: 16 amino acids. Germline V gene sequence: CDR1 SGHAT, CDR2 FQNNGV. With 6 bases removed from V and 5 bases from J, the gap between germline ends came to 19 bases. The CDR3 DNA follows: TGTGCCAGCAGGGTGACAAAGTACGTAGGAAATGAAAAACTGTTTTTT. Translating it yields CASRVTKYVGNEKLFF.

The chain uses TRBV6-6 and TRBJ1-2, with D perhaps matching TRBD1 (5 bases). This CDR3 is 14 amino acids long. Trimming removed 6 bases at V and 8 bases at J, with 19 bases between. Germline loops: CDR1 MNHNY, CDR2 SVGAGI (reference sequence). In DNA form, the CDR3 reads TGTGCCAGCAGCCCCCGGGGCCGTCTGGACGGCTACACCTTC. Protein sequence: CASSPRGRLDGYTF.

The rearrangement uses TRBV5-1 and TRBJ1-1; unclear D gene. The CDR3 consists of 17 residues. With 0 bases removed from V and 0 bases from J, the gap between germline ends came to 15 bases. Looked up from germline, CDR1 is SGHRS and CDR2 is YFSETQ. Written as DNA, the CDR3 is TGCGCCAGCAGCTTGGAGGGCAGGACCGGGCTGAACACTGAAGCTTTCTTT. Its protein product is CASSLEGRTGLNTEAFF.

The V gene is TRBV10-1, the J gene TRBJ2-3; 7 bases agree with TRBD1. V gave up 2 bases and J gave up 1 base; unmatched junction bases: 6. Germline CDR1 is WNHNN and CDR2 is SYGVQD (reference sequence). The CDR3 runs to 16 residues. This CDR3 is CASSEKSGTGTDTQYF. The CDR3 DNA is TGCGCCAGCAGTGAGAAATCCGGGACAGGCACAGATACGCAGTATTTT.

The chain couples TRBV7-2 to TRBJ2-1; 13 bases are shared with TRBD2. The CDR3 spans 19 residues. Germline-derived CDR1 and CDR2 are SGHTA and FQGNSA. Losses at the gene ends were 2 bases for V and 1 base for J; bases not matched to a gene: 8. The CDR3 nucleotides read TGTGCCAGCAGCTTATCCTCACTAGCGGGGGGGTGGTCCTACAATGAGCAGTTCTTC. Residues: CASSLSSLAGGWSYNEQFF. The complete variable domain, with remaining parts taken from reference TRBV7-2 and TRBJ2-1, reads GAGVSQSPSNKVTEKGKDVELRCDPISGHTALYWYRQSLGQGLEFLIYFQGNSAPDKSGLPSDRFSAERTGGSVSTLTIQRTQQEDSAVYLCASSLSSLAGGWSYNEQFFGPGTRLTVL.

The CDR3 nucleotides read TGTGCCAGCAGCCGTAGGGAATTTGCCGGGGGCTACACCTTC. The encoded protein is CASSRREFAGGYTF. The chain carries TRBV7-9 and TRBJ1-2; D gene uncertain. V was trimmed by 5 bases and J by 8 bases, leaving 18 bases between them. This CDR3 region has 14 residues. Germline values: CDR1 SEHNR, CDR2 FQNEAQ (reference sequence).

This chain links TRBV7-9 with TRBJ2-7, with TRBD1 as a possible D gene (6 bases). The CDR3 has 12 residues. Looked up from germline, CDR1 is SEHNR and CDR2 is FQNEAQ (reference sequence). The V end was cut by 8 bases, the J end by 7 bases, with 15 bases between. The CDR3 reads CASLSSQGEQYF. The CDR3 bases are TGTGCCAGCCTAAGTTCCCAGGGGGAGCAGTACTTC.

V gene TRBV6-5 combines with J gene TRBJ2-7; possibly TRBD2 for D (5 bases). This CDR3 is built from 15 residues. CDR1 is MNHEY, CDR2 SVGAGI, per germline. V was pared by 2 bases and J by 3 bases, with 14 bases between. The CDR3 sequence: CASSYGPTGIYEQYF. The CDR3 coding sequence is TGTGCCAGCAGTTACGGTCCGACGGGAATCTACGAGCAGTACTTC.

J is TRBJ1-3 and V is TRBV6-1, with D maybe TRBD1 (6 bases). CDR3 length equals 16 residues. CDR1 MNHNS and CDR2 SASEGT come from the germline V gene. The germline V and J ends were trimmed by 4 bases and 0 bases, with 13 bases remaining between them. The chain's CDR3 is CASSAFDRTSGNTIYF. DNA for the CDR3: TGTGCCAGCAGTGCATTTGACAGGACCTCTGGAAACACCATATATTTT.

The chain uses TRBV7-9 and TRBJ2-5; no definite D call. Trimming shortened V by 2 bases and J by 2 bases, and 6 bases separated the two germline ends. Per the germline V gene, CDR1 is SEHNR and CDR2 is FQNEAQ (reference sequence). The CDR3 extends over 13 amino acids. CDR3 residues: CASSLIGQETQYF. The CDR3 DNA reads TGTGCCAGCAGCTTAATAGGGCAAGAGACCCAGTACTTC.

The chain joins TRBV5-5 to TRBJ1-6; possible D gene TRBD1, 5 bases. Trimming took off 1 base at V and 10 bases at J, with 12 bases between the two ends. In germline, CDR1 is SGHKS, CDR2 YYEKEE (reference sequence). The CDR3 loop spans 14 amino acids. The CDR3 spells CASSLPGLESPLHF. In DNA form, the CDR3 reads TGTGCCAGCAGCTTGCCGGGACTTGAATCACCCCTCCACTTT.

The CDR3 spells CASSPQRETPNEQFF. The CDR3 nucleotides are TGTGCCAGCAGTCCTCAGCGGGAGACGCCAAATGAGCAGTTCTTC. The rearrangement uses TRBV27 and TRBJ2-1, with TRBD2 matching over 8 bases. The V gene end was trimmed by 5 bases and the J gene end by 7 bases; junction bases not matched to a gene: 10. The CDR3 runs 15 residues. Germline lookup yields CDR1 MNHEY and CDR2 SMNVEV (reference sequence).

CDR3 sequence reads: CASSLGGLSNQPQHF. The DNA for the CDR3 is TGTGCCAGCAGCTTAGGTGGGTTGAGCAATCAGCCCCAGCATTTT. The chain uses TRBV7-9 and TRBJ1-5; D is undetermined. Trimming took 1 base from V and 1 from J, leaving 8 bases between them. The CDR3 spans 15 residues. CDR1 SEHNR and CDR2 FQNEAQ come from the germline V gene (reference sequence).

This clone was picked up one time. This chain connects TRBV4-1 to TRBJ2-3, with 7 positions matching TRBD1. J lost 0 bases, V lost 3 bases, and 9 bases had no gene match. Germline V gene sequence: CDR1 MGHRA, CDR2 YSYEKL. This CDR3 comprises 17 residues. CDR3 loop: CASSHPQTGRSTDTQYF. The CDR3 DNA is TGCGCCAGCAGCCACCCACAGACAGGGAGAAGCACAGATACGCAGTATTTT.